Below, 32 T cell receptor beta chains from the same sample are listed, as sequenced in a study of cytomegalovirus exposure and HLA in healthy donors. The PCR employed 60 Vbeta primers together with 13 Jbeta primers. Sequencing used immunoSEQ multiplex PCR; TCRdb keeps in-frame clones, though not all of them. In the table there are approximately 220,000 clones, 70% to 80% of which are singletons. The specimen was PBMCs. Receptors originate from a girl aged 2 to 10 in good health and CMV-seronegative.

This chain uses TRBV6-1 with TRBJ2-7; D gene ambiguous. V gave up 10 bases and J gave up 1 base, with 11 bases separating them. The CDR3 is 12 amino acids. CDR1 is MNHNS, CDR2 SASEGT, per germline. DNA for the CDR3: TGTGCCACCCTCGGGTTATCCTACGAGCAGTACTTC. It translates to CATLGLSYEQYF.

This chain uses TRBV9 with TRBJ2-1, with D maybe TRBD2 (5 bases). Trimming cost V 4 bases and J 6 bases, with 14 bases left between them. The CDR3 sequence is 14 residues long. Germline values: CDR1 SGDLS, CDR2 YYNGEE. In DNA form, the CDR3 reads TGTGCCAGCAGCCAACGGAACCGGGGCAATGAGCAGTTCTTC. Amino acids: CASSQRNRGNEQFF. The full variable domain, in which reference TRBV9 and TRBJ2-1 provide the parts outside the CDR3, is DSGVTQTPKHLITATGQRVTLRCSPRSGDLSVYWYQQSLDQGLQFLIQYYNGEERAKGNILERFSAQQFPDLHSELNLSSLELGDSALYFCASSQRNRGNEQFFGPGTRLTVL.

The rearrangement joins TRBV7-3 to TRBJ1-1, with 7 nucleotides matching TRBD1. Germline V gives CDR1 SGHTA, CDR2 FQGTGA. V shed 5 bases and J 2 bases; nucleotides not matched to a gene: 5. This CDR3 has 14 amino acids. The CDR3 reads CASSRGTANTEAFF. Written as DNA, the CDR3 is TGTGCCAGCAGCCGCGGGACAGCAAACACTGAAGCTTTCTTT.

This chain links TRBV13 with TRBJ2-1; TRBD2 aligns across 8 bases. J lost 8 bases, V lost 3 bases, and 12 bases had no gene match. Germline-derived CDR1 and CDR2 are PRHDT and FYEKMQ (reference sequence). This CDR3 has 16 amino acids. The CDR3 DNA reads TGTGCCAGCAGCTTTATCGTCAGCGGGGGTAGTTATGAGCAGTTCTTC. It codes for CASSFIVSGGSYEQFF.

This chain links TRBV19 with TRBJ1-1, with a possible D match to TRBD1 (6 bases). Between the trimmed V and J ends, which lost 7 bases and 4 bases, there was a span of 19 bases. This CDR3 has 15 residues. The germline gives CDR1 LNHDA, CDR2 SQIVND (reference sequence). CDR3 sequence: CASIEWQGHATEAFF. CDR3 bases: TGTGCCAGTATTGAGTGGCAGGGGCACGCCACTGAAGCTTTCTTT.

CDR3 DNA sequence: TGTGCCAGCAAGGACAGGTTCTACGAGCAGTACTTC. This codes for CASKDRFYEQYF. The chain uses TRBV5-6 and TRBJ2-7; 7 bases line up with TRBD1. The CDR3 runs 12 residues. CDR1 SGHDT and CDR2 YYEEEE come from the germline V gene. J lost 3 bases, V lost 6 bases, and 3 bases had no gene match.

The chain is built from TRBV6-1 and TRBJ2-1; 10 nucleotides line up with TRBD2. Per the germline V gene, CDR1 is MNHNS and CDR2 is SASEGT. V dropped 4 bases and J dropped 9; count of bases not matched to a gene: 12. This CDR3 is built from 16 residues. CDR3 residues: CASSGTSGDSHSEQFF. The CDR3 bases are TGTGCCAGCAGTGGCACTAGCGGGGACAGCCACAGTGAGCAGTTCTTC.

This chain links TRBV7-8 with TRBJ2-4; possibly TRBD2 for D (7 bases). CDR1 and CDR2 from the germline V gene are SGHVS and FQNEAQ. The CDR3 sequence is 13 residues long. V lost 0 bases to trimming and J lost 9 bases, with 9 bases between them. The chain's CDR3 is CASSLARGAIQYF. CDR3 DNA sequence: TGTGCCAGCAGCTTAGCTCGGGGGGCCATTCAGTACTTC.

The V gene is TRBV7-9, the J gene TRBJ2-7; TRBD2 matches 9 bases. The germline V gene has CDR1 SEHNR and CDR2 FQNEAQ (reference sequence). V was clipped by 2 bases and J by 3 bases; unmatched bases: 8. The CDR3 has 16 residues. CDR3 sequence reads: CASSLHPSGVGYEQYF. In nucleotides, the CDR3 is TGTGCCAGCAGCTTACACCCTAGCGGGGTCGGCTACGAGCAGTACTTC.

The chain joins TRBV7-3 to TRBJ1-1; 7 bases fit TRBD1. Germline-derived CDR1 and CDR2 are SGHTA and FQGTGA. The junction had 7 bases not matched to a gene; V was cut back by 5 bases and J by 1 base. The CDR3 covers 15 residues. The CDR3 DNA is TGTGCCAGCAGCGCGGGACAGACCGCGAACACTGAAGCTTTCTTT. It codes for CASSAGQTANTEAFF. Full variable domain (remainder filled in from reference TRBV7-3 and TRBJ1-1): GAGVSQTPSNKVTEKGKYVELRCDPISGHTALYWYRQSLGQGPEFLIYFQGTGAADDSGLPNDRFFAVRPEGSVSTLKIQRTERGDSAVYLCASSAGQTANTEAFFGQGTRLTVV.

CDR3 protein: CASSWTGASYEQYF. The CDR3 DNA reads TGCGCCAGCAGCTGGACAGGTGCCTCCTACGAGCAGTACTTC. This chain links TRBV5-1 with TRBJ2-7; 7 positions agree with TRBD1. Germline CDR1 and CDR2: SGHRS and YFSETQ. V shed 3 bases and J 0 bases; nucleotides not matched to a gene: 3. The CDR3 length is 14 residues.

The gene calls are TRBV5-1 and TRBJ2-1, with 7 bases identical to TRBD2. Unmatched junction bases numbered 18, after V lost 4 bases and J lost 8 bases. Germline-derived CDR1 and CDR2 are SGHRS and YFSETQ. This CDR3 comprises 17 residues. CDR3 residues: CASSPLTAGGRSDEQFF. The CDR3 DNA reads as TGCGCCAGCAGCCCGTTGACGGCTGGCGGGAGAAGTGATGAGCAGTTCTTC. The whole variable domain, remainder taken from reference TRBV5-1 and TRBJ2-1, is KAGVTQTPRYLIKTRGQQVTLSCSPISGHRSVSWYQQTPGQGLQFLFEYFSETQRNKGNFPGRFSGRQFSNSRSEMNVSTLELGDSALYLCASSPLTAGGRSDEQFFGPGTRLTVL.

This clone was seen a handful of times. The rearrangement links TRBV6-6 to TRBJ1-2, with D tentatively TRBD1 (6 bases). V lost 5 bases to trimming and J lost 4 bases, with 11 bases between them. Germline lookup yields CDR1 MNHNY and CDR2 SVGAGI (reference sequence). The CDR3 totals 13 residues. The CDR3 DNA is TGTGCCAGCAGTCAGGACAGAATCTATGGCTACACCTTC. This translates into CASSQDRIYGYTF.

V gene TRBV6-4 combines with J gene TRBJ2-3; perhaps TRBD2 as D (7 bases). The CDR3 spans 16 residues. Trimming pared 0 bases from V and 5 bases from J, leaving 15 bases between. Germline V CDR1 and CDR2: MRHNA, SNTAGT. The CDR3 is CASSDSIVGGLDTQYF. Here the CDR3 DNA reads TGTGCCAGCAGTGACTCAATCGTGGGGGGGCTAGATACGCAGTATTTT.

The J gene is TRBJ2-3, the V gene TRBV14; 7 bases agree with TRBD2. The CDR3 contains 13 residues. CDR1 is SGHDN and CDR2 is FVKESK in the germline V gene. With V trimmed by 2 bases and J by 4 bases, 0 bases remained unmatched. The CDR3 DNA follows: TGTGCCAGCAGCCAAAGCGGGGCAGATACGCAGTATTTT. It specifies CASSQSGADTQYF.

This chain links TRBV7-9 with TRBJ2-5; 7 bases fit TRBD1. Germline V CDR1 and CDR2: SEHNR, FQNEAQ (reference sequence). The CDR3 is 15 residues long. J was trimmed by 4 bases and V by 5 bases; bases with no gene match: 10. DNA for the CDR3: TGTGCCAGCAGCCCCACCGTAAGGGACAGAGAGACCCAGTACTTC. This gives the protein CASSPTVRDRETQYF.

Only a few counts were recorded for this clone. This CDR3 is CASSQEASGGNGELFF. The CDR3 nucleotides are TGCGCCAGCAGCCAAGAGGCTAGCGGGGGCAACGGGGAGCTGTTTTTT. The rearrangement joins TRBV4-1 to TRBJ2-2, with 10 bases that match TRBD2. The CDR3 extends over 16 amino acids. From germline, CDR1 is MGHRA and CDR2 YSYEKL. With 0 bases clipped from V and 7 bases from J, the junction kept 5 bases outside the gene matches.

The chain employs TRBV11-2 and TRBJ1-1; weak D call: TRBD1 (5 bases). This CDR3 spans 11 amino acids. V gave up 7 bases and J gave up 11 bases, with 14 bases separating them. Germline V gene sequence: CDR1 SGHAT, CDR2 FQNNGV. The CDR3 DNA reads as TGTGCCAGCACCATAGGGGCAGGGGCTTTCTTT. Translation gives CASTIGAGAFF.

This chain uses TRBV15 with TRBJ2-1; D possibly corresponds to TRBD2 (6 bases). The length of the CDR3 is 15 residues. Germline V lookup: CDR1 LNHNV, CDR2 YYDKDF (reference sequence). The V and J ends lost 2 bases and 3 bases respectively, with 11 bases between them. The CDR3 sequence: CATSRLGLNYNEQFF. CDR3 nucleotide sequence: TGTGCCACCAGCAGACTGGGACTCAACTACAATGAGCAGTTCTTC.

Concerning this clone itself: Additional DNA sequences in this sample encode the identical CDR3. DNA for the CDR3: TGTGCCTGGAGTGTATACAGGGGAACGTCCTACGAGCAGTACTTC. This encodes CAWSVYRGTSYEQYF. The chain combines TRBV30 with TRBJ2-7; 7 bases are shared with TRBD1. V lost 0 bases and J lost 1; bases outside the gene matches: 6. This CDR3 comprises 15 residues. CDR1 is GTSNPN and CDR2 is SVGIG in the germline V gene (reference sequence).

CDR3 sequence reads: CASSVENNSPLHF. In DNA form, the CDR3 reads TGTGCCAGCAGTGTAGAGAATAATTCACCCCTCCACTTT. V and J are TRBV6-1 and TRBJ1-6; no definite D call. V was clipped by 4 bases and J by 5 bases, with 6 bases between them. The CDR3 runs to 13 residues. Germline CDR1 and CDR2: MNHNS and SASEGT.

CDR3 sequence: CASSPGQVQETQYF. CDR3 coding DNA: TGTGCCAGTAGTCCCGGACAGGTCCAAGAGACCCAGTACTTC. The chain combines TRBV19 with TRBJ2-5; TRBD1 matches at 7 bases. In germline, CDR1 is LNHDA, CDR2 SQIVND (reference sequence). The CDR3 has 14 amino acids. Trimming at V came to 5 bases and at J to 1 base, leaving 4 bases not matched to a gene.

The chain has TRBV28 and TRBJ1-4; 7 bases line up with TRBD1. V was clipped by 10 bases and J by 5 bases; unmatched bases: 10. CDR3 length: 14 residues. Germline CDR1 is MDHEN and CDR2 is SYDVKM. CDR3 sequence: CAISGGQLNEKLFF. CDR3 sequence (DNA): TGTGCCATATCCGGGGGACAGCTAAATGAAAAACTGTTTTTT.

A few counts support this clone. J is TRBJ2-5 and V is TRBV19; possibly TRBD2 for D (6 bases). The CDR3 is made up of 13 amino acids. The V end was cut by 3 bases, the J end by 5 bases, with 10 bases between. CDR1 is LNHDA and CDR2 is SQIVND in the germline V gene (reference sequence). The CDR3 here is CASSMGGRETQYF. Written as DNA, the CDR3 is TGTGCCAGTAGTATGGGAGGAAGGGAGACCCAGTACTTC.

The chain joins TRBV5-4 to TRBJ2-5; 7 nucleotides line up with TRBD1. Germline V gene lookup returns CDR1 SGHNT and CDR2 YYREEE (reference sequence). J gave up 0 bases and V 4 bases, and 3 bases lay outside the gene matches. The CDR3 has 14 amino acids. The CDR3 bases are TGTGCCAGCAGCCAGACAGGGCACCAAGAGACCCAGTACTTC. Translation gives CASSQTGHQETQYF.

The genes are TRBV9 and TRBJ1-5; 7 bases agree with TRBD1. The CDR3 covers 15 residues. J was trimmed by 4 bases and V by 0 bases; bases with no gene match: 4. Germline V gene lookup returns CDR1 SGDLS and CDR2 YYNGEE. The CDR3 sequence is CASSVGGGENQPQHF. The CDR3 DNA is TGTGCCAGCAGCGTAGGAGGGGGCGAGAATCAGCCCCAGCATTTT. Looking up the rest from reference TRBV9 and TRBJ1-5 gives the full variable domain: DSGVTQTPKHLITATGQRVTLRCSPRSGDLSVYWYQQSLDQGLQFLIQYYNGEERAKGNILERFSAQQFPDLHSELNLSSLELGDSALYFCASSVGGGENQPQHFGDGTRLSIL.

The genes are TRBV6-5 and TRBJ1-2, with a tentative D call TRBD1 (5 bases). Germline CDR1 reads MNHEY; CDR2 reads SVGAGI. The ends were cut back, 2 bases at V and 0 bases at J, with 10 bases in the middle. There are 15 residues in the CDR3. CDR3 coding DNA: TGTGCCAGCAGTTACGTCGGCAGGGCTAACTATGGCTACACCTTC. This encodes CASSYVGRANYGYTF.

The chain is built from TRBV7-9 and TRBJ2-5; weak D call: TRBD2 (7 bases). CDR1 is SEHNR and CDR2 is FQNEAQ in the germline V gene (reference sequence). V was cut by 4 bases and J by 4 bases, with 25 bases left in between. The CDR3 spans 18 residues. The CDR3 here is CASSSLGGLRARGETQYF. The CDR3 DNA sequence: TGTGCCAGCAGCTCCCTGGGGGGGCTTAGAGCCCGCGGAGAGACCCAGTACTTC.

This clone was detected once. The CDR3 reads CASRSGGTEQYF. The CDR3 coding sequence is TGTGCCAGCCGTTCTGGGGGCACAGAGCAGTACTTC. The chain recombines TRBV6-5 with TRBJ2-7; a possible D gene is TRBD1 (6 bases). CDR1 MNHEY and CDR2 SVGAGI come from the germline V gene. Trimming took 8 bases from V and 7 from J, leaving 15 bases between them. The CDR3 has 12 amino acids.

CDR3 sequence reads: CASSRLAGPSYEQYF. DNA of the CDR3: TGTGCCAGCAGTCGTCTAGCGGGGCCTTCCTACGAGCAGTACTTC. This chain uses TRBV2 with TRBJ2-7; 9 bases agree with TRBD2. V lost 5 bases to trimming and J lost 1 base; unmatched junction nucleotides: 6. Germline V gene data show CDR1 as SNHLY and CDR2 as FYNNEI. CDR3 length: 15 residues.

The gene calls are TRBV19 and TRBJ2-2, with D perhaps TRBD2 (5 bases). Germline V gene data show CDR1 as LNHDA and CDR2 as SQIVND (reference sequence). This CDR3 region has 17 residues. Trimming took off 4 bases at V and 3 bases at J, with 18 bases between the two ends. CDR3 bases: TGTGCCAGTAGTACCCGACTATTCGACCGGGACACCGGGGAGCTGTTTTTT. Its translation: CASSTRLFDRDTGELFF. The full variable domain, with the rest looked up from reference TRBV19 and TRBJ2-2, is DGGITQSPKYLFRKEGQNVTLSCEQNLNHDAMYWYRQDPGQGLRLIYYSQIVNDFQKGDIAEGYSVSREKKESFPLTVTSAQKNPTAFYLCASSTRLFDRDTGELFFGEGSRLTVL.

The chain recombines TRBV2 with TRBJ2-1; D is possibly TRBD2 (6 bases). The germline V gene has CDR1 SNHLY and CDR2 FYNNEI. V was pared by 6 bases and J by 6 bases, with 12 bases between. This CDR3 is 13 amino acids long. This CDR3 is CASRGRRGNEQFF. For the CDR3, the DNA is TGTGCCAGCAGGGGGCGGAGGGGCAATGAGCAGTTCTTC.